This record concerns one T cell receptor beta chain sequence. This CDR3 is 13 amino acids long. CDR1 SGHTA and CDR2 FQGTGA come from the germline V gene. V dropped 7 bases and J dropped 0 bases, with 6 bases sitting between them. This sample was included in a study of blood T cell repertoires in COVID-19. As for the study in general: Sites across the United States, Italy and Spain contributed samples from acute and convalescent COVID-19. From T cells, B-cell-depleted T cells, or PBMCs came the material, which was cDNA or gDNA.

Authors' processing steps: How many nucleated cells were present was estimated from reference gene primer amplification. Profiled with immunoSEQ multiplex PCR; TCRdb holds only in-frame clones, not every one. V, J and clone size derive from that table, while D and trimming were established from the DNA sequence. The sample includes a few hundred thousand clones, 89% of them seen just once. V is TRBV7-3 and J is TRBJ2-2; D gene unclear. Sequences were obtained from peripheral blood. The TCR comes from a woman between 40 and 50 years old who had recovered from COVID-19. The CDR3 nucleotides read TGTGCCAGCACCACAACGAACACCGGGGAGCTGTTTTTT. Amino acid sequence: CASTTTNTGELFF.